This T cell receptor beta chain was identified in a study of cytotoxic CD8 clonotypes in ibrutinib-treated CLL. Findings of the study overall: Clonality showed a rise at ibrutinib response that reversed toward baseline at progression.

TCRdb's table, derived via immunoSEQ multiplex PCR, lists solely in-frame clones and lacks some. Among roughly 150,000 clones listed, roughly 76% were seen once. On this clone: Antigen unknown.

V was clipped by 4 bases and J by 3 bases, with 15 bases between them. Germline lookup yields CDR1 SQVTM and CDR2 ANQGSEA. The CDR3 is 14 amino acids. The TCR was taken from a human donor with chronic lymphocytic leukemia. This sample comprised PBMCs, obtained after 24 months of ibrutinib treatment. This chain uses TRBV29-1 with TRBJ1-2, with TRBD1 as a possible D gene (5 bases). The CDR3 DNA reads TGCAGCGTTGGGAGGCTGTGGGGGGACTATGGCTACACCTTC. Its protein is CSVGRLWGDYGYTF.